This T cell receptor beta chain was identified during a study of blood T cell repertoires in COVID-19 (dated by TCRdb to 2020 to 2022). Broadly, across the study: Recovered participants in ImmuneRACE Cohort 3 were defined by two consecutive negative NP/OP PCR tests, clearance by a healthcare professional, or resolution of symptoms. Subjects who had been exposed to COVID-19, were actively infected with it, or had recovered from it provided the deeply sampled blood TCRbeta repertoires that made up the dataset. The prospective study material was composed of cDNA or gDNA derived from T cells, B-cell-depleted T cells, or PBMCs. Nearly every sample came with metadata listing a de-identified subject ID, COVID-19 status, age in years and sex. Where available, HLA class I and class II types were taken from metadata supplied by the sample provider and were not determined by assay-based typing. Collaborator samples came from the United States, Italy and Spain and covered acute and convalescent phases of COVID-19. The repertoires were released in a freely available public database meant as a resource for research on the immune response to SARS-CoV-2. The samples were drawn from the first 160 participants of the ongoing ImmuneRACE study and from about 1,200 subjects provided by 6 global collaborators. The paper as a whole reports these results and caveats: The quantity of clinical and demographic metadata differed by source and by participant and was supplied without curation.

TCRbeta CDR3 regions were amplified from genomic DNA by means of the immunoSEQ Assay, a bias-controlled multiplex PCR. The original pipeline was this. Within the assay, amplification of reference gene primers was used to estimate how many nucleated cells each sample contained. To quantify the absolute abundance of each unique TCRbeta CDR3 rearrangement, sequence reads were collapsed and filtered. For each sample, productive Simpson clonality was calculated by taking the square root of Simpson's diversity index across productive rearrangements. The immuneACCESS repertoire file appears here via TCRdb, limited to in-frame rearrangements. These files lack a portion of the clones; in checked studies, under half of the deficit traces to unresolved V genes, and the cause of the others is not known. That table is the source of V, J and clone size, and D and trimming were worked out from the DNA. Counted in this sample were 200,000 to 250,000 clones; 86% of them appeared once. The top ten clonotypes cover 3% to 3.5% of the sample.

Participants in the prospective study were enrolled through a virtual design, were aged roughly 18 to 90 years, and lived in fewer than 30 United States geographic areas. To assign participants to cohorts, the prospective study relied on clinical history that participants themselves reported in a screening survey and a study questionnaire. In the prospective study, whole blood, serum and a nasopharyngeal or oropharyngeal swab were collected from each participant by mobile phlebotomists. Prospective study participants could optionally give additional blood draws and questionnaires over an approximately two-month period. Blood samples from the prospective study were shipped frozen or at room temperature prior to DNA extraction. This clone has only one observation. Its cognate antigen has yet to be identified. Base qualities were left out, and no much larger clone turns up one base away. Ends trimmed: V by 5 bases, J by 10 bases; bases unmatched to a gene: 15. CDR3 length: 15 amino acids, cysteine to phenylalanine. Only CDR3 DNA is held: 45 bases, read in frame from base 1. For CDR1 and CDR2, the germline V gene lists SGHVS and FQNEAQ.

Material for sequencing was PBMCs or T cells enriched from blood (not recorded which). The V and J segments used are TRBV7-8 and TRBJ1-1, and 8 junction bases match TRBD1. The receptor comes from a woman between 45 and 65 years old in a cohort exposed to, infected with or recovered from COVID-19 (not recorded which). The CDR3 reads CASSPSGTGLSGAFF. In nucleotides, the sequence is TGTGCCAGCAGCCCATCCGGGACAGGATTATCGGGAGCTTTCTTT.